Each of the 10 T cell receptor beta chains below was sequenced from the same sample in a study of cytomegalovirus exposure and HLA in healthy donors. The study ran its PCR with 60 Vbeta and 13 Jbeta primers. Some clones are missing from TCRdb's copy, which holds only in-frame ones; the method was immunoSEQ multiplex PCR. The profile shows about 120,000 clones, around 76% of them singletons. Specimen: PBMCs. The receptors originated from a man in his 60s in good health and CMV-seropositive.

The V and J genes are TRBV4-2 and TRBJ1-1; D perhaps matches TRBD1 (5 bases). Germline V CDR1 and CDR2: LGHNA, YNFKEQ. The CDR3 runs 16 residues. V lost 0 bases and J 0 bases, leaving 11 bases between the germline ends. CDR3 amino acids: CASSQDLQDLNTEAFF. In nucleotides, the CDR3 is TGTGCCAGCAGCCAAGACCTACAGGACCTGAACACTGAAGCTTTCTTT.

The chain carries TRBV7-7 and TRBJ2-2, with D perhaps matching TRBD1 (6 bases). Deletions cut 0 bases from V and 4 bases from J, with 9 bases between. The CDR3 length is 15 residues. The germline gives CDR1 SSHAT, CDR2 FNYEAQ (reference sequence). The CDR3 sequence: CASSLAGAGTGELFF. CDR3 nucleotides: TGTGCCAGCAGCTTAGCGGGGGCGGGCACCGGGGAGCTGTTTTTT.

The gene calls are TRBV7-9 and TRBJ2-3, with no clear D. Trimming removed 5 bases at V and 3 bases at J, with 6 bases between. CDR1 is SEHNR, CDR2 FQNEAQ, per germline (reference sequence). CDR3 length: 12 amino acids. As DNA, the CDR3 is TGTGCCAGCAGCGAGACTACAGATACGCAGTATTTT. Its translation is CASSETTDTQYF.

V and J are TRBV30 and TRBJ2-2; TRBD2 agrees at 14 bases. In germline, CDR1 is GTSNPN, CDR2 SVGIG (reference sequence). The CDR3 sequence is 19 residues long. The ends lost 0 bases at V and 5 bases at J; junction bases unmatched: 11. The CDR3 loop is CAWSVGRTSGGSTTGELFF. The CDR3 nucleotides are TGTGCCTGGAGTGTCGGTAGGACTAGCGGGGGGTCCACTACCGGGGAGCTGTTTTTT.

The V and J genes are TRBV6-5 and TRBJ2-7; D is perhaps TRBD1 (6 bases). V lost 0 bases and J lost 5, with 14 bases in between. The CDR3 has 15 residues. Germline loops: CDR1 MNHEY, CDR2 SVGAGI. CDR3 residues: CASSYSIYRGNEQYF. DNA for the CDR3: TGTGCCAGCAGTTACTCGATTTATAGGGGGAACGAGCAGTACTTC.

This chain uses TRBV7-8 with TRBJ1-3; D gene uncertain. The germline CDR1 and CDR2 sequences are SGHVS and FQNEAQ. The CDR3 is 19 amino acids. The V end lost 5 bases, the J end lost 0 bases, and 23 bases lay between the germline ends. In DNA form, the CDR3 reads TGTGCCAGCAGCCCCCCCGGTTTTGCTACTACCAACTCTGGAAACACCATATATTTT. Translated: CASSPPGFATTNSGNTIYF.

Concerning this clone itself: The sample holds other DNA sequences that translate to the same CDR3. The chain recombines TRBV5-4 with TRBJ2-2; D not resolved. The CDR3 consists of 13 residues. The V end lost 0 bases, the J end lost 5 bases, and 5 bases lay between the germline ends. Germline V gene lookup returns CDR1 SGHNT and CDR2 YYREEE (reference sequence). This CDR3 reads CASSLAGTGELFF. The CDR3 DNA is TGTGCCAGCAGCTTGGCCGGGACCGGGGAGCTGTTTTTT.

CDR3 amino acids: CASSDGQGVAFF. CDR3 in DNA: TGTGCCAGCAGCGACGGACAGGGGGTTGCTTTCTTT. This chain links TRBV11-3 with TRBJ1-1; TRBD1 aligns across 10 bases. Losses at the gene ends were 5 bases for V and 11 bases for J; bases not matched to a gene: 5. This CDR3 is 12 amino acids long. In germline, CDR1 is SGHNT, CDR2 YENEEA.

The chain carries TRBV10-3 and TRBJ2-7; a possible D gene is TRBD2 (6 bases). Trimming shortened V by 2 bases and J by 3 bases, and 8 bases separated the two germline ends. Germline CDR1 is ENHRY and CDR2 is SYGVKD. This CDR3 comprises 13 residues. CDR3 in amino acids: CAISERRGYEQYF. The CDR3 DNA reads as TGTGCCATCAGTGAGCGGAGGGGCTACGAGCAGTACTTC.

This clone has only a few counts. The chain employs TRBV28 and TRBJ1-1, with D tentatively TRBD1 (6 bases). The CDR3 runs 10 residues. Germline CDR1 MDHEN, CDR2 SYDVKM. The germline V and J ends were trimmed by 4 bases and 11 bases, with 8 bases remaining between them. CDR3: CASSSTGAFF. The DNA of the CDR3 is TGTGCCAGCAGTTCGACAGGTGCTTTCTTT.